The present TCR beta chain was sequenced within a study of type 1 regulatory T cells. Study overall: T-allo10 is an in vitro-generated, Tr1-enriched CD4 T cell product specific for alloantigen.

V lost 3 bases and J lost 4; bases outside the gene matches: 15. The CDR3 consists of 17 residues. Per the germline V gene, CDR1 is DFQATT and CDR2 is SNEGSKA (reference sequence). This clonotype has only one observation. Its antigen is not identified. Whole-study findings and limits: Compared with non-type 1 regulatory T cells, type 1 regulatory T cells showed a more restricted TCR repertoire.

TCRdb passed the reads through MiXCR, listing each CDR3 protein once. The sample yields about 62,000 distinct CDR3 sequences, less than 70% seen once. This receptor was identified in a human donor in good health. The sequenced sample consisted of cultured non-Tr1 T cells, either the whole culture or a sorted T cell fraction (not recorded which). The chain has TRBV20-1 and TRBJ2-3; 8 bases align to TRBD1. The CDR3 loop is CSASATSGTGDPDTQYF. As DNA, the CDR3 is TGCAGTGCTAGCGCAACGTCCGGGACAGGAGATCCAGATACGCAGTATTTT.